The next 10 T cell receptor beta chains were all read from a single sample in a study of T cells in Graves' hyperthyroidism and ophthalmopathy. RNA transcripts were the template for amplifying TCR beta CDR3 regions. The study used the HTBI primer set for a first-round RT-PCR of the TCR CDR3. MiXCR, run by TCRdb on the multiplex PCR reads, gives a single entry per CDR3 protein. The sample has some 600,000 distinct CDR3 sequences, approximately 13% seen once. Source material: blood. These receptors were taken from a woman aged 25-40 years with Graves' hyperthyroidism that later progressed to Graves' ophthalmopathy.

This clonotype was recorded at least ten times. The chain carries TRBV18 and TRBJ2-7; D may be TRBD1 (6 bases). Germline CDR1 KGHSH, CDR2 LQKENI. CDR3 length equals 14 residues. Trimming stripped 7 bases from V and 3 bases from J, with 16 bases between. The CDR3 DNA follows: TGTGCCAGCTTCGACGGGACACAGTTCTACGAGCAGTACTTC. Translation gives CASFDGTQFYEQYF.

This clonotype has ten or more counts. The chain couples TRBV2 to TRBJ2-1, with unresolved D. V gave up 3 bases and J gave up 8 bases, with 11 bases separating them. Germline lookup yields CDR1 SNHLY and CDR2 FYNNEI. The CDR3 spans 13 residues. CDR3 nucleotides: TGTGCCAGCAGTGATCCACGGCGCGATGAGCAGTTCTTC. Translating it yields CASSDPRRDEQFF.

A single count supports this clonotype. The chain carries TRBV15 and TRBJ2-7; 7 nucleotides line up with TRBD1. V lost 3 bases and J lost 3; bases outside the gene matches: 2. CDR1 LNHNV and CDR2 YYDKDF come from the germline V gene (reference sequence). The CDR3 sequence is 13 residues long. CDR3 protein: CATSRDRIYEQYF. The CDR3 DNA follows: TGTGCCACCAGCAGGGACAGGATCTACGAGCAGTACTTC.

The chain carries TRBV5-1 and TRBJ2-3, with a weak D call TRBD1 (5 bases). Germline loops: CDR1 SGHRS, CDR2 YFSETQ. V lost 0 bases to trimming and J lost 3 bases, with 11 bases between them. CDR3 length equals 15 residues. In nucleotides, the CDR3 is TGCGCCAGCAGCTTGGGCAGGGTATTTACAGATACGCAGTATTTT. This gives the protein CASSLGRVFTDTQYF.

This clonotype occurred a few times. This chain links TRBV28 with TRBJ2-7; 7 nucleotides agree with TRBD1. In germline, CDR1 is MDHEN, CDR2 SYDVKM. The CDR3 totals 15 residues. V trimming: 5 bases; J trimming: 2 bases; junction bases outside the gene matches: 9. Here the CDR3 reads CASSDPGTDPYEQYF. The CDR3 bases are TGTGCCAGCAGTGACCCCGGGACAGACCCCTACGAGCAGTACTTC.

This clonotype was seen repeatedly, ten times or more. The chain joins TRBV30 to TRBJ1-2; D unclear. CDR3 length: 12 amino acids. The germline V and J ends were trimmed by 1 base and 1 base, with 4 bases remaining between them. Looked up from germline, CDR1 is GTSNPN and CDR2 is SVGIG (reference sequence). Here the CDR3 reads CAWSGVNYGYTF. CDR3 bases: TGTGCCTGGAGTGGCGTTAACTATGGCTACACCTTC.

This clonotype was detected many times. In DNA form, the CDR3 reads TGTGCCAGCTCACCACAAGGGACCTGGGACGCCCGCCGGGATACGCAGTATTTT. This encodes CASSPQGTWDARRDTQYF. The rearrangement uses TRBV18 and TRBJ2-3, with D perhaps being TRBD1 or TRBD2 (5 bases each). The CDR3 is 18 amino acids. Germline V gene sequence: CDR1 KGHSH, CDR2 LQKENI. V was shortened by 1 base and J by 6 bases, with 23 bases between the two germline ends. The variable domain in full, completed from reference TRBV18 and TRBJ2-3, reads NAGVMQNPRHLVRRRGQEARLRCSPMKGHSHVYWYRQLPEEGLKFMVYLQKENIIDESGMPKERFSAEFPKEGPSILRIQQVVRGDSAAYFCASSPQGTWDARRDTQYFGPGTRLTVL.

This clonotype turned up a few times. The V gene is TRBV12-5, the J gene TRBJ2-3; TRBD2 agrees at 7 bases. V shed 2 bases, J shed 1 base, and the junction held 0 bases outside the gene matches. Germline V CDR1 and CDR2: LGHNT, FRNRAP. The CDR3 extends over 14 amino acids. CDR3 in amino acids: CASGLTSGTDTQYF. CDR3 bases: TGTGCTAGTGGTTTGACTAGCGGCACAGATACGCAGTATTTT.

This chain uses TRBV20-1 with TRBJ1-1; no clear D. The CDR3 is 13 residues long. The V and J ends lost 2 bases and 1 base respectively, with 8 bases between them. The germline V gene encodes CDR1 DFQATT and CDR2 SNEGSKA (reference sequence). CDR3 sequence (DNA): TGCAGTGCTAGAAACAGTAAGAACACTGAAGCTTTCTTT. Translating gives CSARNSKNTEAFF.

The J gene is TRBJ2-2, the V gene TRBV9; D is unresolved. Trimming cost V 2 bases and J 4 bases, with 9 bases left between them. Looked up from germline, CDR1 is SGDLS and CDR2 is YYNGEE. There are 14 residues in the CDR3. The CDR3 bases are TGTGCCAGCAGCGTCGAGCAGAGCACCGGGGAGCTGTTTTTT. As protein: CASSVEQSTGELFF.